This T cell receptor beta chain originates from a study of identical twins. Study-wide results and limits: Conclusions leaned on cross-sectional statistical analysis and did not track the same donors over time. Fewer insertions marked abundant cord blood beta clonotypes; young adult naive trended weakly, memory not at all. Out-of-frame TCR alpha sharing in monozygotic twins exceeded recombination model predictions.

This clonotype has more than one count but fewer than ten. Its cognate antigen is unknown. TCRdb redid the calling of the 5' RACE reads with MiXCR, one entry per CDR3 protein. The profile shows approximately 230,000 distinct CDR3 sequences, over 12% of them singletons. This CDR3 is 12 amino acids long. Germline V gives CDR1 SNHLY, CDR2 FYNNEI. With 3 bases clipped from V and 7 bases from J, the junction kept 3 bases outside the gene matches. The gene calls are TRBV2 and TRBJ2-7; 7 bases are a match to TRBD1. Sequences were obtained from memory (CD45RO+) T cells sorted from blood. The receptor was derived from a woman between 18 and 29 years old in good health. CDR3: CASSETGREQYF. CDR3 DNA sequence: TGTGCCAGCAGTGAGACAGGGCGGGAGCAGTACTTC.